The source of this T cell receptor beta chain is a study of blood T cells in healthy people across ages. Study results and limitations: Strong correlation existed between TCR beta diversity and naive T cell percentage. Observed TCR beta diversity per million T cells went down as age went up. This fall followed a roughly linear course with age. The unknown donor CMV status may have confounded expanded clonotype changes.

Germline V lookup: CDR1 MNHNS, CDR2 SASEGT. This CDR3 is 12 amino acids long. V was shortened by 6 bases and J by 8 bases, with 11 bases between the two germline ends. Then a second PCR, running about 6 to 12 cycles, was carried out with a sample-barcoded 5' primer and a J-beta primer mix. Using its own MiXCR run on the 5' RACE reads, TCRdb lists one record per CDR3 protein. The repertoire holds approximately 880,000 distinct CDR3 sequences, around 49% seen once, with roughly 12% in the top ten. As regards this clonotype: Its antigen remains unidentified.

The draw of peripheral blood yielded ten milliliters from each donor. The source material was blood. The receptor's source is a man aged 25-45 years in good health. The chain joins TRBV6-1 to TRBJ1-5, with D unresolved. The CDR3 DNA sequence: TGTGCCAGCAGGGGGAATATAGAGCCCCAGCATTTT. Protein: CASRGNIEPQHF.